This T cell receptor beta chain was observed in a study of shared clonotypes between healthy human individuals. Whole-study context: Per donor, CD8 memory used one plate, CD8 naive used two, CD4 memory used three and CD4 naive used three. General observations from the study: What limited the represented genetic and exposure-history diversity was the small number of donors. Non-shared clonotypes had lower generation probabilities than clonotypes shared by all four sorted-subset donors.

A remark on this clone: What it binds is not known.

Produced via immunoSEQ multiplex PCR; TCRdb's table is partial and in-frame only. This sample has millions of clones; about 95% occur once, and the top ten carry 0.85% to 1.3%. CD8 cells classed as naive were CD45RO-negative and positively selected for CCR7, excluding terminally differentiated effector memory CD45RA+ cells. Healthy and HIV-negative, the adult donors had no recent acute infections or vaccinations. Source material: naive CD8+ T cells sorted from blood. This TCR came from a man aged 18 to 30 in good health.

CDR3 DNA: TGTGCCAGTTCCCCGGACAGGGCTTACGAGCAGTACTTC. This gives the protein CASSPDRAYEQYF. The gene calls are TRBV19 and TRBJ2-7; 8 bases are shared with TRBD1. Germline assignment: CDR1 LNHDA and CDR2 SQIVND (reference sequence). With 8 bases clipped from V and 4 bases from J, the junction kept 7 bases outside the gene matches. The CDR3 sequence is 13 residues long.